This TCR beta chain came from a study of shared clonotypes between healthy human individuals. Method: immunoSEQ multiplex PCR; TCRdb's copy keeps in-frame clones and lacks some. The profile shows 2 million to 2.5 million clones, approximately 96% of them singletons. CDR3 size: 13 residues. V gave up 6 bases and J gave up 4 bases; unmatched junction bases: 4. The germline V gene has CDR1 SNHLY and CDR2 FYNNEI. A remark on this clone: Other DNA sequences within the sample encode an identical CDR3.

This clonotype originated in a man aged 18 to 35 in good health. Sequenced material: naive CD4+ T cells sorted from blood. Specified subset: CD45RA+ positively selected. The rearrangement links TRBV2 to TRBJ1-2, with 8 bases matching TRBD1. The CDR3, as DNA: TGTGCCAGCAGGCAGGGGGCTAGCTATGGCTACACCTTC. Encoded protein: CASRQGASYGYTF.